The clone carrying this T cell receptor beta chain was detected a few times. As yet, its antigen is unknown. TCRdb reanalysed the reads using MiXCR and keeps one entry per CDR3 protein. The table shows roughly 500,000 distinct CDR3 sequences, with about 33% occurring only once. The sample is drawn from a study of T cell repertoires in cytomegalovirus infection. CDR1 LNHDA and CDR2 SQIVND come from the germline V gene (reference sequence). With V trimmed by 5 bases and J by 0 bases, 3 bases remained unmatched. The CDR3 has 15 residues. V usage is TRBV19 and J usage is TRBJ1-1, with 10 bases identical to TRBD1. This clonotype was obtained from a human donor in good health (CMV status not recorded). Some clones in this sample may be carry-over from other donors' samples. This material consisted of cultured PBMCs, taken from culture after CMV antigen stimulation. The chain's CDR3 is CASSWDRGLNTEAFF. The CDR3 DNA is TGTGCCAGTAGTTGGGACAGGGGCCTGAACACTGAAGCTTTCTTT.